The 26 T cell receptor beta chains presented below share a single source sample, sequenced in a study of T-cell memory formation after mild COVID-19. Using its own MiXCR run on the 5' RACE reads, TCRdb lists one record per CDR3 protein. Of under 600,000 distinct CDR3 sequences in the sample, approximately 21% were seen once. Input material: PBMCs or a T cell subset sorted from them (not recorded which). The receptors originated from an adult woman who had mild COVID-19 (a few samples of this study predate the infection). Cell type and time point are not known.

The chain carries TRBV3-1 and TRBJ2-2; 11 nucleotides agree with TRBD2. The trim removed 4 bases at V and 7 bases at J, leaving 5 bases unmatched. Germline V CDR1 and CDR2: LGHDT, YNNKEL (reference sequence). The CDR3 is made up of 15 amino acids. The DNA for the CDR3 is TGTGCCAGCAGCCCGACTAGCGGGGTTGTCGGGGAGCTGTTTTTT. Protein: CASSPTSGVVGELFF.

The rearrangement joins TRBV3-1 to TRBJ2-3; TRBD1 matches 7 bases. Germline CDR1 reads LGHDT; CDR2 reads YNNKEL (reference sequence). The CDR3 covers 15 residues. V shed 5 bases, J shed 1 base, and the junction held 6 bases outside the gene matches. The CDR3 DNA sequence: TGTGCCAGCAGCAACGGACAGGTCCGCACAGATACGCAGTATTTT. Translation: CASSNGQVRTDTQYF.

This sequence joins TRBV12-3 or TRBV12-4 and TRBJ1-5, with 7 nucleotides matching TRBD1. J was trimmed by 0 bases and V by 6 bases; bases with no gene match: 5. This CDR3 region has 15 residues. The CDR3 protein is CASRPTGLSNQPQHF. CDR3 nucleotides: TGTGCCAGCAGGCCGACAGGGCTTAGCAATCAGCCCCAGCATTTT.

This clonotype was seen more than once but under ten times. The chain employs TRBV13 and TRBJ2-3, with 12 bases identical to TRBD1. Germline V gives CDR1 PRHDT, CDR2 FYEKMQ (reference sequence). V trimming: 0 bases; J trimming: 4 bases; junction bases outside the gene matches: 5. CDR3 length: 17 amino acids. The CDR3 DNA follows: TGTGCCAGCAGCTTAGGAGGGACAGGGGGCGCAGCAGATACGCAGTATTTT. It specifies CASSLGGTGGAADTQYF.

V is TRBV20-1 and J is TRBJ1-6, with 11 positions matching TRBD1. The CDR3 covers 15 residues. J gave up 9 bases and V 1 base, and 5 bases lay outside the gene matches. Per the germline V gene, CDR1 is DFQATT and CDR2 is SNEGSKA (reference sequence). CDR3 protein: CSARAGTGGSSPLHF. The CDR3, as DNA: TGCAGTGCTAGAGCGGGGACAGGGGGTAGTTCACCCCTCCACTTT.

The chain combines TRBV4-1 with TRBJ2-7; D is undetermined. The germline gives CDR1 MGHRA, CDR2 YSYEKL. V was shortened by 0 bases and J by 2 bases, with 8 bases between the two germline ends. The CDR3 consists of 14 residues. CDR3 in amino acids: CASSQDHRPYEQYF. CDR3 nucleotide sequence: TGCGCCAGCAGCCAAGACCATCGACCCTACGAGCAGTACTTC.

This chain connects TRBV3-1 to TRBJ2-5; D is undetermined. Germline V lookup: CDR1 LGHDT, CDR2 YNNKEL (reference sequence). Trimming pared 3 bases from V and 3 bases from J, leaving 5 bases between. The CDR3 runs 12 residues. Here the CDR3 DNA reads TGTGCCAGCAGCCACACGAAAGAGACCCAGTACTTC. This encodes CASSHTKETQYF.

This clonotype was seen a few times. The chain employs TRBV6-2 or TRBV6-3 and TRBJ2-7; perhaps TRBD2 as D (5 bases). Trimming left V 6 bases short and J 3 bases short, with 18 bases between. Germline assignment: CDR1 MNHEY and CDR2 SVGEGT. The CDR3 runs to 15 residues. The CDR3 nucleotides read TGTGCCAGCAGCCTACCCTGGACTGAATACTACGAGCAGTACTTC. Amino acid sequence: CASSLPWTEYYEQYF.

This clonotype occurred once. The chain uses TRBV30 and TRBJ2-3; a possible D gene is TRBD2 (6 bases). The CDR3 is 14 amino acids. Germline V gene lookup returns CDR1 GTSNPN and CDR2 SVGIG (reference sequence). With 2 bases removed from V and 0 bases from J, the gap between germline ends came to 9 bases. CDR3 nucleotide sequence: TGTGCCTGGAGTTTCGGGGGTAGCACAGATACGCAGTATTTT. It is translated as CAWSFGGSTDTQYF.

This clonotype was detected only a few times. V is TRBV7-9 and J is TRBJ2-7; tentative D call: TRBD1 (5 bases). This CDR3 is 13 amino acids long. CDR1 is SEHNR, CDR2 FQNEAQ, per germline (reference sequence). V lost 3 bases and J lost 3, with 9 bases in between. CDR3 bases: TGTGCCAGCAGCTTCAATCAGGGCTACGAGCAGTACTTC. Its translation: CASSFNQGYEQYF.

The chain recombines TRBV12-3 or TRBV12-4 with TRBJ1-6, with TRBD1 identical over 8 bases. This CDR3 is 14 amino acids long. J gave up 10 bases and V 2 bases, and 4 bases lay outside the gene matches. The CDR3 nucleotides are TGTGCCAGCAGTTTAACAGGGGGGACGTCACCCCTCCACTTT. Translation gives CASSLTGGTSPLHF.

This clonotype was counted a few times. The chain is built from TRBV24-1 and TRBJ2-3, with a weak D call TRBD2 (6 bases). The CDR3 totals 13 residues. The germline V gene has CDR1 KGHDR and CDR2 SFDVKD. Trimming pared 6 bases from V and 6 bases from J, leaving 12 bases between. DNA for the CDR3: TGTGCCACCAGTTCGGGAGTCCCGGATACGCAGTATTTT. Translation gives CATSSGVPDTQYF.

The chain uses TRBV7-9 and TRBJ2-3; TRBD2 matches at 9 bases. Germline V gene lookup returns CDR1 SEHNR and CDR2 FQNEAQ (reference sequence). The trim removed 4 bases at V and 5 bases at J, leaving 10 bases unmatched. The length of the CDR3 is 16 residues. The CDR3 reads CASSSAPAGGKDTQYF. The DNA for the CDR3 is TGTGCCAGCAGCTCCGCCCCGGCGGGGGGGAAAGATACGCAGTATTTT.

The rearrangement uses TRBV15 and TRBJ1-5, with D unresolved. The germline V gene has CDR1 LNHNV and CDR2 YYDKDF (reference sequence). V lost 5 bases and J 0 bases, leaving 11 bases between the germline ends. There are 15 residues in the CDR3. As DNA, the CDR3 is TGTGCCACCAGCCCGTTTTCTTATAGCAATCAGCCCCAGCATTTT. The encoded protein is CATSPFSYSNQPQHF.

This rearrangement joins TRBV12-3 or TRBV12-4 to TRBJ2-6, with 10 bases lining up with TRBD1. This CDR3 comprises 17 residues. The ends lost 6 bases at V and 0 bases at J; junction bases unmatched: 5. CDR3 bases: TGTGCCAGCAGCGGGACAGGGGCCCTCTCTGGGGCCAACGTCCTGACTTTC. This encodes CASSGTGALSGANVLTF.

This clonotype has a count of ten or more. The chain links TRBV5-1 to TRBJ2-4; D possibly corresponds to TRBD2 (5 bases). Germline loops: CDR1 SGHRS, CDR2 YFSETQ. The CDR3 is 14 residues long. V was trimmed by 5 bases and J by 8 bases, leaving 17 bases between them. CDR3 bases: TGCGCCAGCAGACCCCGGGCGGAGAGGGACATTCAGTACTTC. Protein sequence: CASRPRAERDIQYF. The full variable domain, completed using reference TRBV5-1 and TRBJ2-4, is KAGVTQTPRYLIKTRGQQVTLSCSPISGHRSVSWYQQTPGQGLQFLFEYFSETQRNKGNFPGRFSGRQFSNSRSEMNVSTLELGDSALYLCASRPRAERDIQYFGAGTRLSVL.

The chain joins TRBV20-1 to TRBJ2-1, with D perhaps TRBD2 (5 bases). Per germline, CDR1 DFQATT and CDR2 SNEGSKA (reference sequence). The V end lost 3 bases, the J end lost 6 bases, and 18 bases lay between the germline ends. There are 15 residues in the CDR3. CDR3 in amino acids: CSASHSGFLTNEQFF. The CDR3 region has the DNA TGCAGTGCTAGTCACTCGGGATTCTTAACCAATGAGCAGTTCTTC.

The chain combines TRBV3-1 with TRBJ2-3; D not resolved. CDR1 is LGHDT, CDR2 YNNKEL, per germline (reference sequence). The CDR3 runs to 15 residues. With 6 bases removed from V and 2 bases from J, the gap between germline ends came to 15 bases. This CDR3 reads CASRRTRSYTDTQYF. As DNA, the CDR3 is TGTGCCAGCAGACGTACCAGAAGTTACACAGATACGCAGTATTTT.

The chain couples TRBV6-5 to TRBJ1-2; TRBD1 matches 9 bases. In germline, CDR1 is MNHEY, CDR2 SVGAGI. The V and J ends lost 6 bases and 7 bases, in that order; junction bases with no gene match: 18. The CDR3 is 17 amino acids. The CDR3 region is CASSHRTGDLGKGGYTF. CDR3 nucleotide sequence: TGTGCCAGCAGCCACAGGACAGGGGATCTCGGGAAAGGTGGCTACACCTTC.

This clonotype was seen a handful of times. V and J are TRBV19 and TRBJ2-7; 7 nucleotides align to TRBD1. Germline V CDR1 and CDR2: LNHDA, SQIVND (reference sequence). There are 15 residues in the CDR3. After removal of 3 bases from V and 5 bases from J, the junction contained 10 bases not matched to a gene. For the CDR3, the DNA is TGTGCCAGTAGTATGTATGGACAGGCTGGCGACGAGCAGTACTTC. This sequence encodes CASSMYGQAGDEQYF.

The rearrangement uses TRBV7-6 and TRBJ1-1; possible D gene TRBD1, 5 bases. Trimming shortened V by 1 base and J by 4 bases, and 16 bases separated the two germline ends. Per the germline V gene, CDR1 is SGHVS and CDR2 is FNYEAQ. The CDR3 is made up of 16 amino acids. The CDR3 protein is CASSLGGVPGITEAFF. The CDR3 nucleotides read TGTGCCAGCAGCTTAGGAGGGGTTCCTGGGATCACTGAAGCTTTCTTT.

The rearrangement links TRBV9 to TRBJ2-3; D is perhaps TRBD2 (5 bases). Germline assignment: CDR1 SGDLS and CDR2 YYNGEE. Trimming shortened V by 4 bases and J by 11 bases, and 14 bases separated the two germline ends. This CDR3 has 12 residues. In DNA form, the CDR3 reads TGTGCCAGCAGCCAAAACGGACTTATGCAGTATTTT. Translating gives CASSQNGLMQYF.

At least ten counts were recorded for this clonotype. V and J are TRBV5-1 and TRBJ2-1; TRBD2 is a possible D gene (5 bases). The CDR3 totals 15 residues. Germline CDR1 reads SGHRS; CDR2 reads YFSETQ. Trimming pared 1 base from V and 0 bases from J, leaving 8 bases between. As DNA, the CDR3 is TGCGCCAGCAGCTTGTTGAGGGACTCCTACAATGAGCAGTTCTTC. This gives the protein CASSLLRDSYNEQFF. The full variable domain, its missing parts supplied by reference TRBV5-1 and TRBJ2-1, is KAGVTQTPRYLIKTRGQQVTLSCSPISGHRSVSWYQQTPGQGLQFLFEYFSETQRNKGNFPGRFSGRQFSNSRSEMNVSTLELGDSALYLCASSLLRDSYNEQFFGPGTRLTVL.

This clonotype was recorded at least ten times. V is TRBV5-1 and J is TRBJ2-1; 7 bases are a match to TRBD2. The CDR3 extends over 16 amino acids. Looked up from germline, CDR1 is SGHRS and CDR2 is YFSETQ. V gave up 0 bases and J gave up 4 bases; unmatched junction bases: 7. In nucleotides, the CDR3 is TGCGCCAGCAGCTTGGCCGGGGCGGGGGTATACAATGAGCAGTTCTTC. Protein sequence: CASSLAGAGVYNEQFF.

This clonotype was recorded a few times. The genes are TRBV5-1 and TRBJ1-1; no firm D call. The CDR3 has 15 amino acids. Germline V CDR1 and CDR2: SGHRS, YFSETQ. The CDR3 reads CASRSSGGWRTEAFF. The CDR3 DNA is TGCGCTTCTAGGAGTTCCGGCGGATGGAGAACTGAAGCTTTCTTT.

The genes are TRBV3-1 and TRBJ1-1; D perhaps matches TRBD1 (5 bases). V was cut by 5 bases and J by 1 base, with 17 bases left in between. This CDR3 is built from 16 residues. The germline CDR1 and CDR2 sequences are LGHDT and YNNKEL (reference sequence). As DNA, the CDR3 is TGTGCCAGCAGCTTCCCAGGAGGGGATACGAACACTGAAGCTTTCTTT. Protein: CASSFPGGDTNTEAFF.